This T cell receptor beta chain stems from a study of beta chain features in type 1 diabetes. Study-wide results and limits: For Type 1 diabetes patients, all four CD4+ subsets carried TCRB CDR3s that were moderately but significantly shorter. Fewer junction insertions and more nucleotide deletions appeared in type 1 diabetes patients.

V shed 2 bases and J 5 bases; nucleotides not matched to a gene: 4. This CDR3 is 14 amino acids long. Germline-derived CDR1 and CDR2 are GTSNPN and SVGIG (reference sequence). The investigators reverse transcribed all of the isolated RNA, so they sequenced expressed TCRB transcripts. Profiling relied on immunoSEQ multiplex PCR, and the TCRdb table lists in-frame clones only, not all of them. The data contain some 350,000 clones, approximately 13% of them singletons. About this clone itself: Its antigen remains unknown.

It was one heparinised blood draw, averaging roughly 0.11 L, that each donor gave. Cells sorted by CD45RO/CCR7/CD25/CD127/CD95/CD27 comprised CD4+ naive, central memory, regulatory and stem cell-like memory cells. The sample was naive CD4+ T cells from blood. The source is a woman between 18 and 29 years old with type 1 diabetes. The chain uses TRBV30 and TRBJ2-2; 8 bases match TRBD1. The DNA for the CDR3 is TGTGCCTGGAGTCAGGGGGCGGAAACCGGGGAGCTGTTTTTT. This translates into CAWSQGAETGELFF.